Below are 32 T cell receptor beta chains sequenced from a single sample in a study of long-term antiretroviral therapy in people with HIV. At the survey level, the v3.0 immunoSEQ assay was run. Generated by immunoSEQ multiplex PCR, the TCRdb table keeps only in-frame clones and is missing some. The repertoire holds some 17,000 clones, around 82% seen once, with 4% to 5% in the top ten. The starting material was unsorted PBMCs, obtained 0.1 years before starting antiretroviral therapy. These receptor sequences come from a young man with HIV.

This clone was observed a single time. The chain combines TRBV11-1 with TRBJ1-1; D possibly corresponds to TRBD1 (5 bases). V dropped 7 bases and J dropped 0 bases, with 12 bases sitting between them. CDR1 SGHAT and CDR2 FQDESV come from the germline V gene (reference sequence). There are 14 residues in the CDR3. The CDR3 protein is CASNSRDMNTEAFF. The CDR3 bases are TGTGCCAGCAACTCCAGGGATATGAACACTGAAGCTTTCTTT.

Judged by abundance, this clone is medium-sized. The V gene is TRBV7-9, the J gene TRBJ1-4; D is undetermined. Germline V gene lookup returns CDR1 SEHNR and CDR2 FQNEAQ (reference sequence). The CDR3 has 15 amino acids. V lost 5 bases and J 0 bases, leaving 10 bases between the germline ends. CDR3 amino acids: CASSVLPATNEKLFF. The DNA of the CDR3 is TGTGCCAGCAGCGTCCTCCCAGCAACTAATGAAAAACTGTTTTTT.

This clone appeared a few times. The chain joins TRBV5-5 to TRBJ1-6, with 8 bases lining up with TRBD1. Losses at the gene ends were 3 bases for V and 5 bases for J; bases not matched to a gene: 10. Per germline, CDR1 SGHKS and CDR2 YYEKEE (reference sequence). This CDR3 spans 17 amino acids. The CDR3 sequence: CASSSDRAHSNNSPLHF. In DNA, the CDR3 is TGTGCCAGCAGCTCGGACAGGGCCCATTCCAATAATTCACCCCTCCACTTT.

A remark on this clone: This same CDR3 is encoded by further DNA sequences in the sample. The chain is built from TRBV14 and TRBJ1-3, with D maybe TRBD1 (5 bases). V dropped 4 bases and J dropped 2 bases, with 9 bases sitting between them. The CDR3 runs 14 residues. Per the germline V gene, CDR1 is SGHDN and CDR2 is FVKESK. Here the CDR3 DNA reads TGTGCCAGCAGCCCCCTGGGACCTGGAAACACCATATATTTT. Its protein product is CASSPLGPGNTIYF.

The genes are TRBV7-2 and TRBJ2-3, with 8 bases aligning to TRBD2. There are 15 residues in the CDR3. Germline CDR1 SGHTA, CDR2 FQGNSA. The J segment lost 4 bases and the V segment lost 8 bases, leaving 11 bases of the junction unmatched. DNA of the CDR3: TGTGCCAGCTCACCCCTCGGGGGGGAGTCAGATACGCAGTATTTT. This gives the protein CASSPLGGESDTQYF.

This clone is a singleton in its sample. V and J are TRBV19 and TRBJ2-7, with TRBD1 as a possible D gene (5 bases). Germline lookup yields CDR1 LNHDA and CDR2 SQIVND (reference sequence). V shed 4 bases and J shed 9 bases, with 16 bases lying between them. The CDR3 sequence is 13 residues long. The CDR3 reads CASSTDTSSGQYF. The CDR3, as DNA: TGTGCCAGTAGTACGGACACTTCCTCAGGGCAGTACTTC.

The V gene is TRBV27, the J gene TRBJ2-1; D gene uncertain. CDR1 and CDR2 from the germline V gene are MNHEY and SMNVEV (reference sequence). The CDR3 is made up of 13 amino acids. Trimming pared 3 bases from V and 5 bases from J, leaving 8 bases between. This chain's CDR3 is CASSLRTNNEQFF. Here the CDR3 DNA reads TGTGCCAGCAGTTTGAGAACTAACAATGAGCAGTTCTTC.

This chain uses TRBV6-5 with TRBJ2-7; 8 nucleotides line up with TRBD1. The CDR3 sequence is 14 residues long. J gave up 4 bases and V 6 bases, and 8 bases lay outside the gene matches. CDR1 is MNHEY and CDR2 is SVGAGI in the germline V gene. The CDR3 nucleotides read TGTGCCAGCAGGAACAGGGGGTCCCCTTACGAGCAGTACTTC. Translation gives CASRNRGSPYEQYF.

The CDR3 protein is CASSEADRIYEQYF. In DNA form, the CDR3 reads TGTGCCAGCAGTGAAGCTGACAGGATTTACGAGCAGTACTTC. The chain recombines TRBV2 with TRBJ2-7, with D tentatively TRBD1 (6 bases). Germline V gives CDR1 SNHLY, CDR2 FYNNEI. CDR3 length equals 14 residues. Trimming removed 0 bases from V and 4 bases from J, with 10 bases in between.

The chain couples TRBV9 to TRBJ2-2, with TRBD2 matching over 10 bases. This CDR3 comprises 17 residues. Germline CDR1 is SGDLS and CDR2 is YYNGEE. V shed 2 bases, J shed 4 bases, and the junction held 8 bases outside the gene matches. CDR3 in amino acids: CASSVRAGGPITGELFF. CDR3 coding DNA: TGTGCCAGCAGCGTGAGAGCGGGAGGGCCTATCACCGGGGAGCTGTTTTTT.

This clone has more than one count but fewer than ten. The chain has TRBV10-3 and TRBJ2-7; a weak D match, TRBD1 (6 bases). The CDR3 extends over 12 amino acids. CDR1 ENHRY and CDR2 SYGVKD come from the germline V gene. V was clipped by 8 bases and J by 1 base, with 9 bases between them. For the CDR3, the DNA is TGTGCCATCGGAACAGGGTCCTACGAGCAGTACTTC. This sequence encodes CAIGTGSYEQYF.

The CDR3: CASREQGYSNQPQHF. The CDR3 DNA is TGTGCCAGCAGGGAACAGGGATATAGCAATCAGCCCCAGCATTTT. V and J are TRBV7-2 and TRBJ1-5, with D possibly matching TRBD1 (6 bases). Looked up from germline, CDR1 is SGHTA and CDR2 is FQGNSA. This CDR3 comprises 15 residues. V lost 6 bases to trimming and J lost 0 bases, with 12 bases between them.

The gene calls are TRBV18 and TRBJ2-1; D is undetermined. CDR1 is KGHSH, CDR2 LQKENI, per germline. The CDR3 has 14 residues. Trimming removed 1 base at V and 2 bases at J, with 6 bases between. CDR3 in DNA: TGTGCCAGCTCACCACAAGTGACCTACAATGAGCAGTTCTTC. Translated: CASSPQVTYNEQFF.

The table lists this clone with a few counts. V is TRBV7-9 and J is TRBJ2-3; D remains ambiguous. Germline CDR1 is SEHNR and CDR2 is FQNEAQ (reference sequence). Between the trimmed V and J ends, which lost 5 bases and 0 bases, there was a span of 9 bases. The CDR3 is 14 amino acids. CDR3 loop: CASSPISSTDTQYF. The CDR3 nucleotides read TGTGCCAGCAGCCCTATCTCCAGCACAGATACGCAGTATTTT.

By frequency in the sample, this clone is medium-sized. The identical CDR3 is also encoded by other nucleotide sequences in the sample. Here the CDR3 DNA reads TGCGCCAGCAGCCAAGAGAGCGGGAGGGGAGATACGCAGTATTTT. This sequence encodes CASSQESGRGDTQYF. This chain links TRBV4-1 with TRBJ2-3; 10 bases fit TRBD2. The V gene's germline CDR1 is MGHRA and CDR2 YSYEKL. V was clipped by 0 bases and J by 5 bases; unmatched bases: 2. The CDR3 spans 15 residues.

The V gene is TRBV11-2, the J gene TRBJ1-2; D uncertain. Trimming removed 5 bases at V and 4 bases at J, with 11 bases between. CDR3 length: 13 residues. Germline values: CDR1 SGHAT, CDR2 FQNNGV. For the CDR3, the DNA is TGTGCCAGCAGCCCGAGCTCCGGCTATGGCTACACCTTC. Amino acids: CASSPSSGYGYTF. Full variable domain (rest looked up from reference TRBV11-2 and TRBJ1-2): EAGVAQSPRYKIIEKRQSVAFWCNPISGHATLYWYQQILGQGPKLLIQFQNNGVVDDSQLPKDRFSAERLKGVDSTLKIQPAKLEDSAVYLCASSPSSGYGYTFGSGTRLTVV.

The chain links TRBV19 to TRBJ1-1, with D perhaps matching TRBD1 (5 bases). This CDR3 has 15 residues. The germline gives CDR1 LNHDA, CDR2 SQIVND (reference sequence). V lost 3 bases and J lost 4, with 15 bases in between. The CDR3 DNA reads TGTGCCAGTAGTATCTATTTTAGGGGAGTCACTGAAGCTTTCTTT. Amino acid sequence: CASSIYFRGVTEAFF.

The rearrangement links TRBV11-2 to TRBJ1-1; possibly TRBD1 for D (6 bases). The CDR3 runs to 15 residues. The germline V and J ends were trimmed by 7 bases and 6 bases, with 21 bases remaining between them. Germline CDR1 SGHAT, CDR2 FQNNGV. The chain's CDR3 is CASTTTSDSPAEAFF. The CDR3 nucleotides are TGTGCCAGCACCACAACCTCGGACAGTCCAGCTGAAGCTTTCTTT.

V gene TRBV7-8 combines with J gene TRBJ2-1; unclear D gene. CDR1 is SGHVS, CDR2 FQNEAQ, per germline. Deletions cut 2 bases from V and 9 bases from J, with 5 bases between. The CDR3 runs to 11 residues. The CDR3 reads CASSLMGEQFF. The CDR3 region has the DNA TGTGCCAGCAGCTTAATGGGTGAGCAGTTCTTC.

V usage is TRBV7-2 and J usage is TRBJ1-6; D is possibly TRBD1 (5 bases). The CDR3 is 15 amino acids. Trimming stripped 3 bases from V and 9 bases from J, with 15 bases between. Germline-derived CDR1 and CDR2 are SGHTA and FQGNSA. DNA for the CDR3: TGTGCCAGCAGCTTCTCTGGGCAGGGTGTTTCACCCCTCCACTTT. Its translation is CASSFSGQGVSPLHF.

The chain employs TRBV7-2 and TRBJ2-3; D may correspond to TRBD1 or TRBD2 (5 bases each). V dropped 6 bases and J dropped 3 bases, with 13 bases sitting between them. The germline V gene encodes CDR1 SGHTA and CDR2 FQGNSA. The CDR3 loop spans 14 amino acids. The CDR3 DNA reads TGTGCCAGCAGGTTTCCTGGGGGAACAGATACGCAGTATTTT. Residues: CASRFPGGTDTQYF.

This clone was counted a single time. The chain carries TRBV9 and TRBJ2-3, with D tentatively TRBD1 (6 bases). V was pared by 7 bases and J by 2 bases, with 17 bases between. CDR3 size: 15 residues. Looked up from germline, CDR1 is SGDLS and CDR2 is YYNGEE. This CDR3 is CASGDTGPLTDTQYF. CDR3 DNA: TGTGCCAGCGGGGACACGGGCCCCCTCACAGATACGCAGTATTTT.

V is TRBV18 and J is TRBJ2-7; unclear D gene. CDR1 KGHSH and CDR2 LQKENI come from the germline V gene. Trimming removed 6 bases from V and 9 bases from J, with 12 bases in between. The CDR3 is 11 amino acids. The CDR3 DNA reads TGTGCCAGCTCCCCGCATCTGGTGCAGTACTTC. This encodes CASSPHLVQYF.

The chain couples TRBV18 to TRBJ2-2; the D gene is possibly TRBD1 (5 bases). The CDR3 spans 15 residues. The ends were cut back, 5 bases at V and 5 bases at J, with 15 bases in the middle. The germline V gene encodes CDR1 KGHSH and CDR2 LQKENI. CDR3 DNA sequence: TGTGCCAGCTCATCTGAAACAGGTTTTACCGGGGAGCTGTTTTTT. Translation gives CASSSETGFTGELFF.

The chain uses TRBV4-1 and TRBJ2-2; 11 bases map to TRBD2. Losses at the gene ends were 0 bases for V and 2 bases for J; bases not matched to a gene: 5. The CDR3 consists of 18 residues. Germline CDR1 MGHRA, CDR2 YSYEKL. The CDR3: CASSQDGGLAVNTGELFF. CDR3 nucleotides: TGCGCCAGCAGCCAAGATGGGGGACTAGCGGTAAACACCGGGGAGCTGTTTTTT.

V usage is TRBV5-1 and J usage is TRBJ1-1; 9 nucleotides match TRBD1. In germline, CDR1 is SGHRS, CDR2 YFSETQ. The ends lost 7 bases at V and 6 bases at J; junction bases unmatched: 10. The CDR3 totals 14 residues. CDR3 protein: CASQMGDRVAEAFF. DNA of the CDR3: TGCGCCAGCCAAATGGGGGACAGGGTGGCTGAAGCTTTCTTT.

This clone was seen more than once but under ten times. The chain uses TRBV7-2 and TRBJ2-3; tentatively, D is TRBD2 (6 bases). CDR3 length: 15 amino acids. Germline V lookup: CDR1 SGHTA, CDR2 FQGNSA. Trimming cost V 1 base and J 0 bases, with 8 bases left between them. The CDR3 bases are TGTGCCAGCAGCTTAGTCGCGGGGAGCACAGATACGCAGTATTTT. This codes for CASSLVAGSTDTQYF.

The V gene is TRBV7-2, the J gene TRBJ1-3, with D unresolved. V shed 3 bases and J shed 2 bases, with 11 bases lying between them. This CDR3 region has 15 residues. Per the germline V gene, CDR1 is SGHTA and CDR2 is FQGNSA. The chain's CDR3 is CASSLGSAAGNTIYF. The CDR3 DNA reads TGTGCCAGCAGCTTGGGTTCGGCCGCTGGAAACACCATATATTTT.

This clone showed up just a few times. This rearrangement joins TRBV7-2 to TRBJ2-7; D is unclear. V dropped 2 bases and J dropped 3 bases, with 2 bases sitting between them. Germline CDR1 is SGHTA and CDR2 is FQGNSA. This CDR3 is 11 amino acids long. The CDR3 spells CASSLLYEQYF. CDR3 bases: TGTGCCAGCAGCTTACTCTACGAGCAGTACTTC.

This clone was counted only a few times. The rearrangement links TRBV19 to TRBJ1-5; 8 bases align to TRBD1. The CDR3 runs to 15 residues. V lost 9 bases to trimming and J lost 6 bases; unmatched junction nucleotides: 13. CDR1 LNHDA and CDR2 SQIVND come from the germline V gene (reference sequence). The CDR3 spells CASDPGQGVGQPQHF. The CDR3 nucleotides are TGTGCCAGCGACCCCGGACAGGGCGTGGGTCAGCCCCAGCATTTT.

The chain combines TRBV9 with TRBJ2-5; the D is unclear. Trimming took 1 base from V and 5 from J, leaving 9 bases between them. CDR3 length equals 13 residues. CDR1 and CDR2 from the germline V gene are SGDLS and YYNGEE. This chain's CDR3 is CASSVSLGETQYF. The DNA for the CDR3 is TGTGCCAGCAGCGTATCGCTAGGGGAGACCCAGTACTTC.

The sample holds one count of this clone. As DNA, the CDR3 is TGTGCCAGCAGTTACCGGGAAAAACTGTTTTTT. Residues: CASSYREKLFF. The V and J genes are TRBV6-5 and TRBJ1-4; D remains ambiguous. CDR1 and CDR2 (germline): MNHEY, SVGAGI. This CDR3 comprises 11 residues. V was clipped by 2 bases and J by 8 bases, with 3 bases between them.